The clone carrying this TCR beta chain showed up many times. Its antigen is unknown. This entry comes from a study of identical twins. TCRdb re-called the 5' RACE reads through MiXCR, storing one row per CDR3 protein. This sample yields around 670,000 distinct CDR3 sequences, of which roughly 6% are seen a single time; approximately 2% belongs to the top ten. The CDR3 length is 15 residues. Trimming left V 5 bases short and J 0 bases short, with 13 bases between. Whole-study results and caveats: One should note that invariant MAIT and iNKT cells could partly confound zero-insertion analyses.

The V gene is TRBV12-3 or TRBV12-4, the J gene TRBJ1-1; possibly TRBD1 for D (5 bases). The receptor's source is a man in his late teens or twenties in good health. Sequenced sample: naive T cells sorted from blood. CDR3 loop: CASSPRDSMNTEAFF. The CDR3 DNA follows: TGTGCCAGCAGTCCCAGGGATTCTATGAACACTGAAGCTTTCTTT.